The 9 T cell receptor beta chains below come from one sample, sequenced in a study of OX40 agonist ivuxolimab in advanced cancers. Using immunoSEQ multiplex PCR, the repertoire was profiled, and TCRdb retains in-frame clones only, with some absent. The sample has approximately 25,000 clones; 77% are singletons. Source: CD4+ or CD8+ T cells sorted from blood, taken in a trial of the OX40 agonist ivuxolimab. The receptor set was obtained from an adult with an advanced solid tumor such as melanoma, head and neck, liver or kidney cancer.

The chain couples TRBV27 to TRBJ2-3; D remains unclear. V was cut by 3 bases and J by 2 bases, with 12 bases left in between. CDR1 is MNHEY and CDR2 is SMNVEV in the germline V gene (reference sequence). The CDR3 length is 15 residues. The CDR3 DNA is TGTGCCAGCAGTTTGGGCCAGGACCTCACAGATACGCAGTATTTT. Translated, it gives CASSLGQDLTDTQYF.

The gene calls are TRBV7-6 and TRBJ2-7; D not resolved. CDR1 is SGHVS and CDR2 is FNYEAQ in the germline V gene. Trimming removed 5 bases from V and 3 bases from J, with 11 bases in between. The CDR3 is 13 residues long. CDR3 sequence: CASSGTRFYEQYF. CDR3 DNA sequence: TGTGCCAGCAGCGGTACAAGATTCTACGAGCAGTACTTC. Filled out from reference TRBV7-6 and TRBJ2-7, the complete variable domain reads GAGVSQSPRYKVTKRGQDVALRCDPISGHVSLYWYRQALGQGPEFLTYFNYEAQQDKSGLPNDRFSAERPEGSISTLTIQRTEQRDSAMYRCASSGTRFYEQYFGPGTRLTVT.

The gene calls are TRBV9 and TRBJ1-1; perhaps TRBD1 as D (5 bases). Germline-derived CDR1 and CDR2 are SGDLS and YYNGEE. V lost 0 bases to trimming and J lost 2 bases, with 14 bases between them. This CDR3 has 16 residues. In DNA form, the CDR3 reads TGTGCCAGCAGCGTAGAAATGGGACGGCCAAACACTGAAGCTTTCTTT. Protein: CASSVEMGRPNTEAFF.

The V and J genes are TRBV30 and TRBJ1-1; no definite D call. This CDR3 is built from 11 residues. CDR1 is GTSNPN and CDR2 is SVGIG in the germline V gene (reference sequence). V gave up 1 base and J gave up 7 bases, with 7 bases separating them. This chain's CDR3 is CAWSGAVEAFF. The CDR3 DNA reads TGTGCCTGGAGTGGGGCAGTTGAAGCTTTCTTT.

J is TRBJ1-3 and V is TRBV30; maybe TRBD1 (5 bases). The germline V and J ends were trimmed by 0 bases and 2 bases, with 17 bases remaining between them. CDR1 GTSNPN and CDR2 SVGIG come from the germline V gene (reference sequence). The CDR3 runs 17 residues. The CDR3 is CAWSVSGLGVTGNTIYF. Written as DNA, the CDR3 is TGTGCCTGGAGTGTATCGGGGCTCGGGGTAACTGGAAACACCATATATTTT.

The chain uses TRBV4-1 and TRBJ1-1; D may be TRBD1 (6 bases). Germline V gene lookup returns CDR1 MGHRA and CDR2 YSYEKL. Trimming pared 3 bases from V and 2 bases from J, leaving 28 bases between. The CDR3 length is 20 residues. The CDR3 DNA reads TGCGCCAGCAGCCAGGAACGTACCGGGACAAGAGGGGACCGAAACACTGAAGCTTTCTTT. It encodes CASSQERTGTRGDRNTEAFF.

The chain joins TRBV19 to TRBJ1-1; 7 nucleotides agree with TRBD1. The V segment lost 7 bases and the J segment 4 bases; nucleotides outside the gene matches: 6. This CDR3 spans 13 amino acids. Germline CDR1 is LNHDA and CDR2 is SQIVND (reference sequence). The CDR3 nucleotides are TGTGCCAGTACCGGACAGGTCATCACTGAAGCTTTCTTT. This codes for CASTGQVITEAFF.

The rearrangement uses TRBV7-2 and TRBJ1-2; 9 bases fit TRBD1. V shed 4 bases and J 8 bases; nucleotides not matched to a gene: 11. The CDR3 covers 15 residues. Germline V gene lookup returns CDR1 SGHTA and CDR2 FQGNSA. CDR3 protein: CASSSLGQGMGGYTF. DNA for the CDR3: TGTGCCAGCAGCTCGTTGGGACAGGGAATGGGCGGCTACACCTTC.

V and J are TRBV9 and TRBJ2-1, with 12 bases fitting TRBD2. The CDR3 loop spans 17 amino acids. Germline assignment: CDR1 SGDLS and CDR2 YYNGEE. The junction had 8 bases not matched to a gene; V was cut back by 1 base and J by 6 bases. DNA of the CDR3: TGTGCCAGCAGCGTATCCCGACTAGCGGGGGTGAGCAATGAGCAGTTCTTC. It is translated as CASSVSRLAGVSNEQFF.